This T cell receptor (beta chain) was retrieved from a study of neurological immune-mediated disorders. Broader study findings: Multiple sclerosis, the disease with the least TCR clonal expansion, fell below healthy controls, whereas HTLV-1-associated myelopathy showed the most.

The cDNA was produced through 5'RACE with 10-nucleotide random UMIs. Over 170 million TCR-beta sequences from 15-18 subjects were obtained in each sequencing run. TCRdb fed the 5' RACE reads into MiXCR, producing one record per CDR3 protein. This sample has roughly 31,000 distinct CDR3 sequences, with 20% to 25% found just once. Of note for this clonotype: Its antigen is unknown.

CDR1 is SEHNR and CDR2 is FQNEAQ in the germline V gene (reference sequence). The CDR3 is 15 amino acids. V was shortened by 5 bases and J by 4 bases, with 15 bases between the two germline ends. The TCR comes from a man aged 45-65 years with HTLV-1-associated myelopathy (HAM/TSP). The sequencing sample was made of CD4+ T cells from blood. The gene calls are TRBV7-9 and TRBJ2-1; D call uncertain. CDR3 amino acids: CASSPRVVSYNEQFF. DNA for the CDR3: TGTGCCAGCAGCCCGCGAGTCGTTTCTTACAATGAGCAGTTCTTC.